The T cell receptor (beta chain) under discussion was sequenced for a study of cytomegalovirus exposure and HLA in healthy donors. Study background: Under 90% of 300 to 450 genotyped donors fell in the Caucasian-associated ancestry cluster.

PCR was performed using 60 Vbeta and 13 Jbeta primers. Here immunoSEQ multiplex PCR was the method, and the copy in TCRdb shows in-frame clones only, minus some. The sample includes tens of thousands of clones, around 53% of them seen just once. From germline, CDR1 is SNHLY and CDR2 FYNNEI. The CDR3 runs to 18 residues. Trimming shortened V by 4 bases and J by 7 bases, and 26 bases separated the two germline ends. In its sample, this clone was seen a few times. Antigen specificity is unknown. Findings and caveats of the study: In a later analysis, TCR association rates varied by HLA locus: DRB1 most, HLA-C fewest. Analysis was performed later, and it showed HLA-associated TCR beta chains to be more clonally expanded than equally common others. The availability of immune exposure information extended only to CMV serostatus.

Sequencing was carried out using PBMCs. The clonotype was recovered from a middle-aged woman in good health and CMV-seropositive. The V call is TRBV2, the J call TRBJ2-1, with TRBD2 as a possible D gene (6 bases). CDR3 amino acids: CASSGPDRRTGDLNEQFF. As DNA, the CDR3 is TGTGCCAGCAGTGGACCCGATAGAAGGACGGGGGATTTAAATGAGCAGTTCTTC. The variable domain in full, with the rest retrieved from reference TRBV2 and TRBJ2-1, is EPEVTQTPSHQVTQMGQEVILRCVPISNHLYFYWYRQILGQKVEFLVSFYNNEISEKSEIFDDQFSVERPDGSNFTLKIRSTKLEDSAMYFCASSGPDRRTGDLNEQFFGPGTRLTVL.